The rows below give T cell receptor beta chains drawn from one sample of a study of blood T cells in healthy people across ages. In TCRdb, the 5' RACE reads were re-called with MiXCR into one record per CDR3 protein. The sample comprises about 1,400,000 distinct CDR3 sequences, roughly 40% of which are singletons, and approximately 7.9% rests with the top ten. Sequencing was carried out using blood. Source of these receptors: a woman between 18 and 29 years old in good health. The CDR3 runs from the conserved cysteine through the conserved F or W. Fields, in order: J gene, D gene, clone size, V gene, CDR3 protein, CDR3 DNA. A D gene is named only where the DNA matches it firmly. Clone size appears in some rows only: once, few, many, or a class for an expanded clone.

j_call: TRBJ1-1; d_call: -; clone_size: -; v_call: TRBV29-1; cdr3_aa: CSARGLPGGETEAFF; cdr3_nt: TGCAGCGCACGAGGACTCCCAGGAGGTGAAACTGAAGCTTTCTTT
j_call: TRBJ2-7; d_call: -; clone_size: large; v_call: TRBV29-1; cdr3_aa: CSVEDGSYEQYF; cdr3_nt: TGCAGCGTTGAGGACGGGTCCTACGAGCAGTACTTC
j_call: TRBJ2-5; d_call: TRBD1; clone_size: -; v_call: TRBV5-1; cdr3_aa: CASSLNDRGNEQYF; cdr3_nt: TGCGCCAGCAGCTTGAACGACAGGGGCAATGAGCAGTACTTC
j_call: TRBJ2-3; d_call: TRBD2; clone_size: few; v_call: TRBV5-1; cdr3_aa: CASRNEGLAGSTDTQYF; cdr3_nt: TGCGCCAGCAGGAATGAAGGACTAGCGGGGAGCACAGATACGCAGTATTTT
j_call: TRBJ2-1; d_call: -; clone_size: -; v_call: TRBV5-1; cdr3_aa: CASSVQGRGGGEQFF; cdr3_nt: TGCGCCAGCAGCGTACAGGGACGGGGTGGTGGGGAGCAGTTCTTC
j_call: TRBJ1-2; d_call: -; clone_size: -; v_call: TRBV6-1; cdr3_aa: CASSEAFGGGYGYTF; cdr3_nt: TGTGCCAGCAGTGAAGCATTCGGGGGCGGCTATGGCTACACCTTC
j_call: TRBJ2-7; d_call: -; clone_size: -; v_call: TRBV10-3; cdr3_aa: CAISGVAPTYEQYF; cdr3_nt: TGTGCCATCAGTGGGGTAGCTCCGACCTACGAGCAGTACTTC
j_call: TRBJ2-7; d_call: -; clone_size: -; v_call: TRBV12-3/TRBV12-4; cdr3_aa: CASRSRIDEQYF; cdr3_nt: TGTGCCAGCAGGAGTAGAATCGATGAGCAGTACTTC
j_call: TRBJ1-5; d_call: -; clone_size: -; v_call: TRBV28; cdr3_aa: CASSPRRGPQHF; cdr3_nt: TGTGCCAGCAGCCCCCGTAGGGGGCCCCAGCATTTT
j_call: TRBJ1-1; d_call: -; clone_size: -; v_call: TRBV4-1; cdr3_aa: CASSQTGTLNTEAFF; cdr3_nt: TGCGCCAGCAGCCAAACAGGGACCTTGAACACTGAAGCTTTCTTT
j_call: TRBJ2-7; d_call: -; clone_size: few; v_call: TRBV12-3/TRBV12-4; cdr3_aa: CASSPTSSSVVREQYF; cdr3_nt: TGTGCCAGCAGTCCTACGTCTAGCTCTGTGGTTCGGGAGCAGTACTTC
j_call: TRBJ1-1; d_call: -; clone_size: -; v_call: TRBV7-9; cdr3_aa: CASSLDGGPNTEAFF; cdr3_nt: TGTGCCAGCAGCTTAGATGGAGGGCCCAACACTGAAGCTTTCTTT
j_call: TRBJ2-1; d_call: TRBD2; clone_size: -; v_call: TRBV3-1; cdr3_aa: CASSQVPSGGYNEQFF; cdr3_nt: TGTGCCAGCAGCCAGGTTCCTAGCGGGGGGTACAATGAGCAGTTCTTC
j_call: TRBJ1-2; d_call: -; clone_size: -; v_call: TRBV10-3; cdr3_aa: CAIRETGNSPLFGYTF; cdr3_nt: TGTGCCATCAGAGAAACAGGGAACTCACCTCTATTTGGCTACACCTTC
j_call: TRBJ2-1; d_call: TRBD2; clone_size: few; v_call: TRBV27; cdr3_aa: CASSPTSGGAHEQFF; cdr3_nt: TGTGCCAGCAGTCCAACTAGCGGGGGGGCCCATGAGCAGTTCTTC
j_call: TRBJ1-1; d_call: -; clone_size: -; v_call: TRBV10-3; cdr3_aa: CATSGRASMNTEAFF; cdr3_nt: TGTGCCACCAGTGGTCGGGCCTCAATGAACACTGAAGCTTTCTTT
j_call: TRBJ1-1; d_call: -; clone_size: once; v_call: TRBV5-1; cdr3_aa: CASSLGSKAFF; cdr3_nt: TGCGCCAGCAGCTTGGGTAGTAAAGCTTTCTTT
j_call: TRBJ1-6; d_call: -; clone_size: few; v_call: TRBV28; cdr3_aa: CASRSGNSPLHF; cdr3_nt: TGTGCCAGCAGAAGTGGAAATTCACCCCTCCACTTT
j_call: TRBJ2-3; d_call: TRBD2; clone_size: -; v_call: TRBV12-3/TRBV12-4; cdr3_aa: CASSPPDFGGSTDTQYF; cdr3_nt: TGTGCCAGCAGTCCGCCAGACTTCGGGGGGAGCACAGATACGCAGTATTTT
j_call: TRBJ2-5; d_call: TRBD2; clone_size: -; v_call: TRBV6-5; cdr3_aa: CASRLAGGPGTQYF; cdr3_nt: TGTGCCAGCAGACTAGCGGGGGGCCCAGGGACCCAGTACTTC
j_call: TRBJ2-7; d_call: TRBD2; clone_size: -; v_call: TRBV4-1; cdr3_aa: CASSQGLLAKDEQYF; cdr3_nt: TGCGCCAGCAGCCAAGGTTTACTAGCGAAGGACGAGCAGTACTTC
j_call: TRBJ2-5; d_call: -; clone_size: few; v_call: TRBV9; cdr3_aa: CASSVSPGEETQYF; cdr3_nt: TGTGCCAGCAGCGTATCACCGGGAGAAGAGACCCAGTACTTC
j_call: TRBJ2-1; d_call: TRBD2; clone_size: few; v_call: TRBV5-1; cdr3_aa: CASSIWTSGKTYNEQFF; cdr3_nt: TGCGCCAGCAGCATTTGGACTAGCGGGAAAACCTACAATGAGCAGTTCTTC
j_call: TRBJ2-1; d_call: -; clone_size: few; v_call: TRBV10-3; cdr3_aa: CAISESGSEQFF; cdr3_nt: TGTGCCATCAGTGAGTCGGGTTCTGAGCAGTTCTTC
j_call: TRBJ1-5; d_call: -; clone_size: -; v_call: TRBV2; cdr3_aa: CASKYTSNQPQHF; cdr3_nt: TGTGCCAGCAAGTACACTAGCAATCAGCCCCAGCATTTT
j_call: TRBJ1-1; d_call: -; clone_size: -; v_call: TRBV10-3; cdr3_aa: CAIRAPAGDPFF; cdr3_nt: TGTGCCATCAGGGCCCCGGCAGGCGATCCTTTCTTT
j_call: TRBJ2-7; d_call: TRBD1; clone_size: -; v_call: TRBV2; cdr3_aa: CASSDLDRSSYEQYF; cdr3_nt: TGTGCCAGCAGTGATTTGGACAGGAGCTCCTACGAGCAGTACTTC
j_call: TRBJ2-1; d_call: TRBD2; clone_size: -; v_call: TRBV29-1; cdr3_aa: CSVTVWTSGENEQFF; cdr3_nt: TGCAGCGTTACAGTCTGGACTAGCGGGGAAAATGAGCAGTTCTTC
j_call: TRBJ1-2; d_call: TRBD1; clone_size: -; v_call: TRBV4-1; cdr3_aa: CASSQETGYWANYGYTF; cdr3_nt: TGCGCCAGCAGCCAAGAGACAGGGTACTGGGCTAACTATGGCTACACCTTC
j_call: TRBJ1-2; d_call: -; clone_size: -; v_call: TRBV20-1; cdr3_aa: CSLRSGNGYTF; cdr3_nt: TGCAGTCTTAGATCAGGGAATGGCTACACCTTC
j_call: TRBJ1-4; d_call: -; clone_size: few; v_call: TRBV2; cdr3_aa: CASSPDTLTTNEKLFF; cdr3_nt: TGTGCCAGCAGCCCGGACACATTAACAACTAATGAAAAACTGTTTTTT
j_call: TRBJ2-7; d_call: TRBD2; clone_size: -; v_call: TRBV28; cdr3_aa: CASRFPGLAGGQGDEQYF; cdr3_nt: TGTGCCAGCAGATTTCCCGGACTAGCGGGGGGGCAAGGAGATGAGCAGTACTTC
j_call: TRBJ2-5; d_call: TRBD1; clone_size: -; v_call: TRBV4-1; cdr3_aa: CASSQDQVGTGGQETQYF; cdr3_nt: TGCGCCAGCAGCCAAGATCAGGTCGGGACAGGGGGGCAAGAGACCCAGTACTTC
j_call: TRBJ1-5; d_call: TRBD1; clone_size: -; v_call: TRBV6-1; cdr3_aa: CASTKLGGQGYSGNQPQHF; cdr3_nt: TGTGCCAGCACCAAGCTGGGGGGACAGGGGTATTCGGGCAATCAGCCCCAGCATTTT
j_call: TRBJ2-7; d_call: TRBD1; clone_size: -; v_call: TRBV14; cdr3_aa: CASSPGQGAIIEQYF; cdr3_nt: TGTGCCAGCAGCCCCGGACAGGGGGCGATTATCGAGCAGTACTTC
j_call: TRBJ2-2; d_call: -; clone_size: -; v_call: TRBV7-9; cdr3_aa: CASSLDALHTGELFF; cdr3_nt: TGTGCCAGCAGCTTAGATGCCCTCCATACGGGGGAGCTGTTTTTT
j_call: TRBJ2-7; d_call: -; clone_size: -; v_call: TRBV30; cdr3_aa: CAWSGAYNEQYF; cdr3_nt: TGTGCCTGGAGTGGAGCCTACAATGAGCAGTACTTC
j_call: TRBJ2-7; d_call: -; clone_size: few; v_call: TRBV12-3/TRBV12-4; cdr3_aa: CASSGHMGYEQYF; cdr3_nt: TGTGCCAGCAGTGGACATATGGGCTACGAGCAGTACTTC
j_call: TRBJ2-6; d_call: -; clone_size: -; v_call: TRBV6-2/TRBV6-3; cdr3_aa: CASSQSYRSGANVLTF; cdr3_nt: TGTGCCAGCAGTCAGAGCTACCGCTCTGGGGCCAACGTCCTGACTTTC
j_call: TRBJ1-2; d_call: -; clone_size: few; v_call: TRBV25-1; cdr3_aa: CASSDQKQGITGYTF; cdr3_nt: TGTGCCAGCAGTGACCAGAAACAGGGTATCACTGGCTACACCTTC
j_call: TRBJ2-6; d_call: TRBD1; clone_size: once; v_call: TRBV2; cdr3_aa: CARGETGVNPGANVLTF; cdr3_nt: TGTGCCAGAGGGGAGACAGGGGTCAATCCCGGGGCCAACGTCCTGACTTTC
j_call: TRBJ2-1; d_call: TRBD2; clone_size: -; v_call: TRBV7-2; cdr3_aa: CASSLARDLGGNEQFF; cdr3_nt: TGTGCCAGCAGCTTAGCGCGAGATCTCGGGGGGAATGAGCAGTTCTTC